The sequence of this TCR beta chain was determined in a study of shared clonotypes between healthy human individuals. Broader study findings: Some clonotypes were shared by all four sorted-subset donors, while others were not shared. The non-shared ones had lower generation probabilities than the shared ones.

This CDR3 contains 10 residues. V lost 4 bases and J 8 bases, leaving 8 bases between the germline ends. The germline CDR1 and CDR2 sequences are DFQATT and SNEGSKA (reference sequence). In the case of this clone: Its antigen is not known.

A CD45RA-negative memory subset and a CD45RA+ naive subset were separated from the CD4+ cells. The assay used deep level. Researchers divided each subset's genomic DNA evenly across several immunoSEQ plates. TCRdb's copy holds only in-frame clones and misses some; the assay was immunoSEQ multiplex PCR. The sample consists of about 1.1 million clones, around three quarters of them appearing once. Sequenced input: memory CD4+ T cells from PBMCs. Noted subset: CD45RA-negative fraction. The chain carries TRBV20-1 and TRBJ1-2; the D is unclear. The sequence derives from a young man in good health. Some clones in this sample may be carry-over from other donors' samples. CDR3 protein: CSATQQGYTF. The CDR3 bases are TGCAGTGCTACACAGCAGGGCTACACCTTC.